This T cell receptor (beta chain) was identified during a study of cytomegalovirus exposure and HLA in healthy donors. Across the study: An early release of data contained some 80 million unique TCRs, which came from HLA-typed donors. Whole-study results and caveats: Relative to equally common others, HLA-associated TCR beta chains showed greater clonal expansion in a later analysis. Sequence variants that were highly shared formed a cluster that was likely a sequencing artifact. There were a few CMV-associated chains whose specificity for CMV antigens was confirmed in vitro.

With 60 Vbeta and 13 Jbeta primers, the PCR was carried out. Sequencing used immunoSEQ multiplex PCR; TCRdb keeps in-frame clones, though not all of them. The sample consists of 100,000 to 140,000 clones, roughly 82% of them appearing once. Comment on this clone: As yet, its antigen is unknown.

There are 14 residues in the CDR3. Trimming took 8 bases from V and 6 from J; bases not matched to a gene: 7. In germline, CDR1 is SEHNR, CDR2 FQNEAQ (reference sequence). Sequencing was carried out using PBMCs. The chain combines TRBV7-9 with TRBJ2-1; TRBD2 matches 10 bases. The receptor was derived from a male donor in good health and CMV-seronegative. The CDR3 spells CASPVLAGVNEQFF. CDR3 sequence (DNA): TGTGCCAGCCCCGTGCTAGCGGGAGTCAATGAGCAGTTCTTC. The variable domain in full, completed from reference TRBV7-9 and TRBJ2-1, reads DTGVSQNPRHKITKRGQNVTFRCDPISEHNRLYWYRQTLGQGPEFLTYFQNEAQLEKSRLLSDRFSAERPKGSFSTLEIQRTEQGDSAMYLCASPVLAGVNEQFFGPGTRLTVL.